The source of this T cell receptor beta chain is a study of vaccination and CD4 T cells after COVID-19. TCRdb fed the PCR reads into MiXCR, producing one record per CDR3 protein. Of roughly 28,000 distinct CDR3 sequences in the sample, 50% were seen once. V was trimmed by 1 base and J by 5 bases, leaving 20 bases between them. This CDR3 has 17 residues. CDR1 is MDHEN and CDR2 is SYDVKM in the germline V gene. The time point denotes: late sampling 161 to 241 days after vaccination in three convalescent patients. Positive tests by PCR, dated March to December 2020, predated US Alpha, Beta and Delta variants.

This chain joins TRBV28 and TRBJ2-5; D ambiguous. The receptor's source is a human donor who had recovered from COVID-19. Sequences were derived from CD4+ T cells from blood, sampled about 7 months after SARS-CoV-2 vaccination. This CDR3 is CASSLSFGRGFGETQYF. For the CDR3, the DNA is TGTGCCAGCAGTTTATCGTTCGGGCGTGGATTTGGGGAGACCCAGTACTTC.